These T cell receptor beta chains were read from a single sample in a study of PD-L1 blockade in urothelial cancer. TCRdb keeps only in-frame clones here, not all; method: immunoSEQ multiplex PCR. The top ten clones hold approximately 9.2% of a sample with tens of thousands of clones, roughly 84% of them seen once. The sequenced sample was PBMCs, obtained around atezolizumab (anti-PD-L1) treatment. These receptors all come from a woman aged 70 to 79 with urothelial cancer. Both conserved end residues are part of each CDR3. For some rows the clone size is stated as once, few or many, or as a class when expanded; others skip it.

v_call: TRBV15; j_call: TRBJ2-1; clone_size: NA; cdr3_aa: CATSRSRSEQFF
v_call: TRBV6-1; j_call: TRBJ2-7; clone_size: NA; cdr3_aa: CASSEDPAEMREQYF
v_call: TRBV4-2; j_call: TRBJ1-4; clone_size: NA; cdr3_aa: CASSPRQGRDEKLFF
v_call: TRBV5-1; j_call: TRBJ1-1; clone_size: NA; cdr3_aa: CASSFQGENTEAFF
v_call: TRBV7-9; j_call: TRBJ2-5; clone_size: NA; cdr3_aa: CASSLGLQGVGQETQYF
v_call: TRBV6-6; j_call: TRBJ2-3; clone_size: NA; cdr3_aa: CASSYSGRDTQYF
v_call: TRBV19; j_call: TRBJ1-4; clone_size: NA; cdr3_aa: CASSSLAGVEKLFF
v_call: TRBV6-6; j_call: TRBJ1-1; clone_size: NA; cdr3_aa: CASSWSEVNTEAFF
v_call: TRBV6-1; j_call: TRBJ1-4; clone_size: few; cdr3_aa: CASSVGRAGEKLFF
v_call: TRBV4-1; j_call: TRBJ2-5; clone_size: NA; cdr3_aa: CASSPRTSGSTETQYF
v_call: TRBV2; j_call: TRBJ2-5; clone_size: NA; cdr3_aa: CASTRETSGQETQYF
v_call: TRBV6-5; j_call: TRBJ1-2; clone_size: NA; cdr3_aa: CASSYSGSGSAGYTF
v_call: TRBV2; j_call: TRBJ2-7; clone_size: NA; cdr3_aa: CASSTTGYEQYF
v_call: TRBV7-8; j_call: TRBJ1-2; clone_size: NA; cdr3_aa: CASSLGRDYGYTF
v_call: TRBV10-2; j_call: TRBJ2-7; clone_size: NA; cdr3_aa: CASLLAGGYEQYF
v_call: TRBV19; j_call: TRBJ2-5; clone_size: once; cdr3_aa: CASSIVIGLAVQETQYF
v_call: TRBV4-1; j_call: TRBJ1-1; clone_size: NA; cdr3_aa: CASSEDPGAGTEAFF
v_call: TRBV5-1; j_call: TRBJ1-2; clone_size: NA; cdr3_aa: CASSLEGQFYGYTF
v_call: TRBV28; j_call: TRBJ2-4; clone_size: NA; cdr3_aa: CASSGPPQNIQYF
v_call: TRBV7-9; j_call: TRBJ1-1; clone_size: NA; cdr3_aa: CASSFLQGPTEAFF
v_call: TRBV5-1; j_call: TRBJ2-7; clone_size: few; cdr3_aa: CASSLDGSSYEQYF